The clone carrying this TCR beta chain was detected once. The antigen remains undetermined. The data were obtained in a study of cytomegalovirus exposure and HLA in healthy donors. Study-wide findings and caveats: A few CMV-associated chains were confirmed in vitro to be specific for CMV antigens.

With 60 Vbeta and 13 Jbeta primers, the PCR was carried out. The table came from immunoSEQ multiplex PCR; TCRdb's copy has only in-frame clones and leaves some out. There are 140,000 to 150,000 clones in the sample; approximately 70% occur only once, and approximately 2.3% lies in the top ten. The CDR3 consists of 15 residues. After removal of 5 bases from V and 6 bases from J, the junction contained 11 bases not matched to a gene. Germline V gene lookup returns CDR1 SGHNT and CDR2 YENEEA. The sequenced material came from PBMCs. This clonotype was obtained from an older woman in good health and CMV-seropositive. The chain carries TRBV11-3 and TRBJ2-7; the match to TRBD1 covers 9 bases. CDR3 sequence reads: CASSPGQGRVGEQYF. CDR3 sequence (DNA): TGTGCCAGCAGCCCGGGACAGGGCCGGGTGGGCGAGCAGTACTTC.